These T cell receptor beta chains were read from a single sample in a study of shared clonotypes between healthy human individuals. Assay: immunoSEQ multiplex PCR; the TCRdb copy retains only in-frame clones and omits some. The sample contains over 2 million clones, roughly 94% of which appear only once. Sequencing was carried out using naive CD8+ T cells sorted from blood. The receptor set was obtained from a young man in good health. Each CDR3 is given with its conserved first and last residue. The D gene is left open where the match is weak. Clone sizes are given selectively: once, few, many, or a class where the clone is expanded.

D gene: TRBD1
V gene: TRBV5-4
J gene: TRBJ1-2
clone size: NA
CDR3 DNA: TGTGCCAGCAGCTTGTTGGCAGGGGGCTATAAGGACTATGGCTACACCTTC
CDR3 protein: CASSLLAGGYKDYGYTF

D gene: TRBD2
V gene: TRBV2
J gene: TRBJ2-3
clone size: NA
CDR3 DNA: TGTGCCAGCAGTGAATGGTCTAGCGGGAGATCAGATACGCAGTATTTT
CDR3 protein: CASSEWSSGRSDTQYF

D gene: TRBD1
V gene: TRBV5-4
J gene: TRBJ1-2
clone size: NA
CDR3 DNA: TGTGCCAGCAGCCAGCCTGGGACAGGGATCGGCTACACCTTC
CDR3 protein: CASSQPGTGIGYTF

D gene: NA
V gene: TRBV14
J gene: TRBJ1-1
clone size: NA
CDR3 DNA: TGTGCCAGCAGCCAATTCTCCGGGCCGAGAGCTTTCTTT
CDR3 protein: CASSQFSGPRAFF

D gene: NA
V gene: TRBV4-3
J gene: TRBJ1-5
clone size: NA
CDR3 DNA: TGCGCCAGCAGCCAAGATTGGGGCGGGACATTCAATCAGCCCCAGCATTTT
CDR3 protein: CASSQDWGGTFNQPQHF

D gene: NA
V gene: TRBV7-9
J gene: TRBJ1-2
clone size: NA
CDR3 DNA: TGTGCCAGCAGCTTAGGGGCCGTGATCTATGGCTACACCTTC
CDR3 protein: CASSLGAVIYGYTF

D gene: NA
V gene: TRBV4-3
J gene: TRBJ2-2
clone size: once
CDR3 DNA: TGCGCCAGCAGCCAAGGAGTGTACACCGGGGAGCTGTTTTTT
CDR3 protein: CASSQGVYTGELFF

D gene: TRBD2
V gene: TRBV6-5
J gene: TRBJ2-5
clone size: NA
CDR3 DNA: TGTGCCAGCAGCCAAGCGGGGGGGCGTGTTGAGACCCAGTACTTC
CDR3 protein: CASSQAGGRVETQYF

D gene: NA
V gene: TRBV7-9
J gene: TRBJ1-2
clone size: NA
CDR3 DNA: TGTGCCAGCAGCTTAGGGGATAACTATGGCTACACCTTC
CDR3 protein: CASSLGDNYGYTF

D gene: NA
V gene: TRBV5-1
J gene: TRBJ1-1
clone size: NA
CDR3 DNA: TGCGCCAGCAGCTTTTCAGGGATGAACACTGAAGCTTTCTTT
CDR3 protein: CASSFSGMNTEAFF

D gene: TRBD1
V gene: TRBV6-6
J gene: TRBJ2-7
clone size: NA
CDR3 DNA: TGTGCCAGCAGCTATGGGACAGGGGTTTCTAACGAGCAGTACTTC
CDR3 protein: CASSYGTGVSNEQYF

D gene: NA
V gene: TRBV4-3
J gene: TRBJ1-2
clone size: NA
CDR3 DNA: TGCGCCAGCAGCCAAGATCGGGACGAAATTTATGGCTACACCTTC
CDR3 protein: CASSQDRDEIYGYTF

D gene: TRBD2
V gene: TRBV5-1
J gene: TRBJ2-5
clone size: NA
CDR3 DNA: TGCGCCAGCAGCTTGGCAAGCGGGGGGGCCCGGGAGACCCAGTACTTC
CDR3 protein: CASSLASGGARETQYF

D gene: NA
V gene: TRBV2
J gene: TRBJ1-5
clone size: NA
CDR3 DNA: TGTGCCAGCAGTGAAGGACAGGATCCCAATAATCAGCCCCAGCATTTT
CDR3 protein: CASSEGQDPNNQPQHF

D gene: NA
V gene: TRBV5-1
J gene: TRBJ2-7
clone size: once
CDR3 DNA: TGCGCCAGCAGCTTGGTGGACTCCTCCTACGAGCAGTACTTC
CDR3 protein: CASSLVDSSYEQYF

D gene: NA
V gene: TRBV5-6
J gene: TRBJ1-2
clone size: few
CDR3 DNA: TGTGCCAGCAGCTCAACAGGCTATGGCTACACCTTC
CDR3 protein: CASSSTGYGYTF

D gene: NA
V gene: TRBV27
J gene: TRBJ2-1
clone size: NA
CDR3 DNA: TGTGCCAGCAGTTTACTTCAGAACTCCTACAATGAGCAGTTCTTC
CDR3 protein: CASSLLQNSYNEQFF

D gene: NA
V gene: TRBV27
J gene: TRBJ2-3
clone size: NA
CDR3 DNA: TGTGCCAGCAGTTTATCCGGGAGATCAGATACGCAGTATTTT
CDR3 protein: CASSLSGRSDTQYF